Listed here is a single TCR beta chain. Its antigen is as yet unknown. The data belong to a study of identifying expanded T cells in peripheral blood. Collection occurred without any documented infections or immune events in donors. The assay was immunoSEQ multiplex PCR, and TCRdb's table has in-frame clones only and misses some. The table includes about 80,000 clones, 84% detected once. Looked up from germline, CDR1 is MNHEY and CDR2 is SMNVEV (reference sequence). The junction had 3 bases not matched to a gene; V was cut back by 3 bases and J by 2 bases. The CDR3 is 14 amino acids. Study-wide results and limits: About 1.2 clones differed between technical replicates, versus roughly 17 and 20 over time. Across healthy donors, higher total template counts meant significantly greater roughly 2-week count variance.

The TCR comes from a person aged 18-70 years in good health. Material for sequencing was blood. The genes are TRBV27 and TRBJ2-7; TRBD2 matches 8 bases. The CDR3 here is CASSFGSGTYEQYF. The CDR3 coding sequence is TGTGCCAGCAGTTTTGGTAGCGGGACCTACGAGCAGTACTTC.